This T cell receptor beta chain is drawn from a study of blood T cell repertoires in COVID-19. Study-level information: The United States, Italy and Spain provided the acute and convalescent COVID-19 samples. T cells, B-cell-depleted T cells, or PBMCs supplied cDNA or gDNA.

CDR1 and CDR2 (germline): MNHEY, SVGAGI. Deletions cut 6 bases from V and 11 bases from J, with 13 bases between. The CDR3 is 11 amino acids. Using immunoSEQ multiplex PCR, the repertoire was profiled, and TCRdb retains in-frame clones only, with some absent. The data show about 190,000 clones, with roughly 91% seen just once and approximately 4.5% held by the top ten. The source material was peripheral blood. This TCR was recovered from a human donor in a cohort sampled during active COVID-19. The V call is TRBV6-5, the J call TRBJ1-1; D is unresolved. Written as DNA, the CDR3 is TGTGCCAGCAGCCAAGGACTGGGGGCTTTCTTT. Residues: CASSQGLGAFF.